What follows are 28 T cell receptor beta chains derived from one specimen sequenced in a study of blood T cell repertoires in COVID-19 (TCRdb year 2020). The method behind the library was the immunoSEQ multiplex PCR assay. TCRdb re-hosts the immuneACCESS table, in-frame sequences only. Its copies lack some clones; in the studies checked, an unresolved V gene accounts for under half of them, and the cause for the rest is not known. The sample contains about 45,000 clones, around 80% of them found a single time. Of the sample, 15% to 20% is held by the ten largest clones. Sequenced material: peripheral blood. Every receptor here comes from a man between 65 and 85 years old with acute or convalescent COVID-19.

The chain links TRBV10-3 to TRBJ2-1, with 8 bases that match TRBD2. V was clipped by 0 bases and J by 2 bases; unmatched bases: 3. Germline V CDR1 and CDR2: ENHRY, SYGVKD. The CDR3 sequence is 16 residues long. The chain's CDR3 is CAISESSGGTYNEQFF. DNA of the CDR3: TGTGCCATCAGTGAGTCGAGCGGGGGTACCTACAATGAGCAGTTCTTC.

The chain combines TRBV6-5 with TRBJ1-4, with 8 bases that match TRBD1. This CDR3 has 13 amino acids. CDR1 and CDR2 (germline): MNHEY, SVGAGI. Trimming took 7 bases from V and 8 from J; bases not matched to a gene: 6. CDR3 amino acids: CASNPTGEEKLFF. The CDR3 region has the DNA TGTGCCAGCAATCCGACAGGGGAAGAAAAACTGTTTTTT.

This chain uses TRBV24-1 with TRBJ1-5; D gene ambiguous. The CDR3 contains 14 residues. The V end lost 7 bases, the J end lost 0 bases, and 9 bases lay between the germline ends. Germline assignment: CDR1 KGHDR and CDR2 SFDVKD. The CDR3 DNA reads as TGTGCCACCAGCGAGGCCAATAGCAATCAGCCCCAGCATTTT. Translation gives CATSEANSNQPQHF.

This sequence joins TRBV6-4 and TRBJ2-2; 14 nucleotides match TRBD2. Germline V gene lookup returns CDR1 MRHNA and CDR2 SNTAGT. Losses at the gene ends were 3 bases for V and 5 bases for J; bases not matched to a gene: 11. This CDR3 contains 19 residues. DNA for the CDR3: TGTGCCAGCAGTGATTCCGGGACTAGCGGGGGAATCATAACCGGGGAGCTGTTTTTT. It encodes CASSDSGTSGGIITGELFF.

V and J are TRBV15 and TRBJ1-2; D is perhaps TRBD1 (5 bases). Deletions cut 0 bases from V and 5 bases from J, with 16 bases between. The CDR3 extends over 16 amino acids. Germline V CDR1 and CDR2: LNHNV, YYDKDF (reference sequence). This chain's CDR3 is CATSREPGPLSYGYTF. The CDR3 region has the DNA TGTGCCACCAGCAGAGAGCCAGGGCCACTTTCTTATGGCTACACCTTC.

This chain uses TRBV19 with TRBJ1-3; 9 positions agree with TRBD1. Per germline, CDR1 LNHDA and CDR2 SQIVND (reference sequence). Trimming removed 10 bases from V and 4 bases from J; junction bases left unmatched: 5. This CDR3 contains 13 residues. The CDR3 sequence is CATSTGGGNTIYF. The CDR3 region has the DNA TGTGCCACCTCGACAGGGGGAGGAAACACCATATATTTT.

The rearrangement uses TRBV9 and TRBJ2-1, with unresolved D. The V gene's germline CDR1 is SGDLS and CDR2 YYNGEE. V was cut by 0 bases and J by 0 bases, with 10 bases left in between. This CDR3 is 16 amino acids long. In DNA, the CDR3 is TGTGCCAGCAGCGTAGACCTAGTGAGCTCCTACAATGAGCAGTTCTTC. It is translated as CASSVDLVSSYNEQFF.

The chain employs TRBV19 and TRBJ2-6, with 9 bases fitting TRBD1. CDR1 and CDR2 from the germline V gene are LNHDA and SQIVND (reference sequence). V lost 5 bases to trimming and J lost 3 bases; unmatched junction nucleotides: 5. The CDR3 runs 16 residues. In nucleotides, the CDR3 is TGTGCCAGTAGTGGGACAGGGTTCGGTGGGGCCAACGTCCTGACTTTC. Residues: CASSGTGFGGANVLTF.

CDR3: CASRRRGQGNNQPQHF. CDR3 coding DNA: TGTGCCAGTAGACGGCGAGGGCAGGGGAACAATCAGCCCCAGCATTTT. The chain combines TRBV19 with TRBJ1-5; a weak D match, TRBD1 (6 bases). The V gene lost 6 bases and the J gene lost 3 bases, with 18 bases spanning the gap. The CDR3 spans 16 residues. Per germline, CDR1 LNHDA and CDR2 SQIVND (reference sequence).

Ten or more counts support this clone. V gene TRBV4-1 combines with J gene TRBJ2-2, with TRBD1 identical over 9 bases. V lost 7 bases, J lost 4 bases, and 10 bases stayed unmatched. Germline V gene lookup returns CDR1 MGHRA and CDR2 YSYEKL. This CDR3 has 16 amino acids. CDR3 in DNA: TGCGCCAGCACCCTTCCCGGGACAGGGCCCACCGGGGAGCTGTTTTTT. This gives the protein CASTLPGTGPTGELFF.

The chain couples TRBV19 to TRBJ1-5; D gene ambiguous. Germline lookup yields CDR1 LNHDA and CDR2 SQIVND (reference sequence). The V and J ends lost 9 bases and 0 bases respectively, with 12 bases between them. This CDR3 region has 14 residues. The CDR3 nucleotides read TGTGCCAGCCGACACCCCTATAGCAATCAGCCCCAGCATTTT. Translation: CASRHPYSNQPQHF. Full variable domain (outside the CDR3, taken from reference TRBV19 and TRBJ1-5): DGGITQSPKYLFRKEGQNVTLSCEQNLNHDAMYWYRQDPGQGLRLIYYSQIVNDFQKGDIAEGYSVSREKKESFPLTVTSAQKNPTAFYLCASRHPYSNQPQHFGDGTRLSIL.

CDR3 coding DNA: TGCGCCAGCAGCGGAGGACAGGTAGACGAAAAACTGTTTTTT. Protein sequence: CASSGGQVDEKLFF. This chain joins TRBV5-1 and TRBJ1-4; 7 bases fit TRBD1. The trim removed 4 bases at V and 8 bases at J, leaving 8 bases unmatched. Germline CDR1 and CDR2: SGHRS and YFSETQ. The CDR3 totals 14 residues.

CDR3 sequence reads: CASSTTGNTEAFF. The DNA for the CDR3 is TGTGCCAGCTCAACGACAGGGAACACTGAAGCTTTCTTT. This chain links TRBV18 with TRBJ1-1; possibly TRBD1 for D (6 bases). CDR1 and CDR2 (germline): KGHSH, LQKENI. V lost 5 bases and J 1 base, leaving 8 bases between the germline ends. The CDR3 covers 13 residues.

The rearrangement links TRBV28 to TRBJ2-3; weak D call: TRBD2 (6 bases). Germline values: CDR1 MDHEN, CDR2 SYDVKM. This CDR3 has 18 residues. Trimming removed 5 bases from V and 4 bases from J, with 25 bases in between. CDR3 nucleotides: TGTGCCAGCAGTCCGGGACTCTGGGGGATGAGTGAGCCAGATACGCAGTATTTT. This encodes CASSPGLWGMSEPDTQYF. Drawing the rest from reference TRBV28 and TRBJ2-3, the complete variable domain is DVKVTQSSRYLVKRTGEKVFLECVQDMDHENMFWYRQDPGLGLRLIYFSYDVKMKEKGDIPEGYSVSREKKERFSLILESASTNQTSMYLCASSPGLWGMSEPDTQYFGPGTRLTVL.

The chain has TRBV7-3 and TRBJ2-2, with a possible D match to TRBD2 (5 bases). Trimming shortened V by 5 bases and J by 5 bases, and 12 bases separated the two germline ends. This CDR3 is built from 14 residues. Germline CDR1 is SGHTA and CDR2 is FQGTGA. CDR3 nucleotides: TGTGCCAGCAGCGCATCCCGGAGGACCGGGGAGCTGTTTTTT. It encodes CASSASRRTGELFF.

The chain links TRBV6-1 to TRBJ1-3; D is undetermined. The CDR3 spans 16 residues. CDR1 and CDR2 (germline): MNHNS, SASEGT. Trimming took 4 bases from V and 2 from J, leaving 15 bases between them. The CDR3 protein is CASSGVVGSPGNTIYF. The CDR3 nucleotides are TGTGCCAGCAGTGGGGTTGTCGGGAGCCCTGGAAACACCATATATTTT.

The chain links TRBV5-1 to TRBJ1-4; no firm D call. This CDR3 has 14 amino acids. Germline CDR1 reads SGHRS; CDR2 reads YFSETQ. Trimming left V 6 bases short and J 7 bases short, with 16 bases between. CDR3 bases: TGCGCCAGCAAAGGGCTCCAAGGGAGTGAAAAACTGTTTTTT. Translated: CASKGLQGSEKLFF.

The V and J genes are TRBV6-1 and TRBJ1-5; 7 bases line up with TRBD1. CDR1 MNHNS and CDR2 SASEGT come from the germline V gene. After removal of 2 bases from V and 2 bases from J, the junction contained 3 bases not matched to a gene. The CDR3 is 15 amino acids. CDR3 in amino acids: CASSELTGGNQPQHF. Here the CDR3 DNA reads TGTGCCAGCAGTGAATTAACAGGGGGCAATCAGCCCCAGCATTTT.

The rearrangement uses TRBV19 and TRBJ1-2; maybe TRBD1 (6 bases). Germline-derived CDR1 and CDR2 are LNHDA and SQIVND (reference sequence). V lost 5 bases, J lost 6 bases, and 13 bases lay in between. The CDR3 is 13 residues long. This CDR3 is CASSPQGLHGYTF. The CDR3 DNA sequence: TGTGCCAGTAGTCCTCAGGGGCTGCATGGCTACACCTTC.

A few counts support this clone. CDR3 in amino acids: CAISPGQGESPLHF. The CDR3 coding sequence is TGTGCCATCAGTCCGGGACAGGGAGAATCACCCCTCCACTTT. V is TRBV10-3 and J is TRBJ1-6, with TRBD1 matching 9 bases. J was trimmed by 10 bases and V by 5 bases; bases with no gene match: 6. This CDR3 contains 14 residues. Per the germline V gene, CDR1 is ENHRY and CDR2 is SYGVKD.

The chain has TRBV15 and TRBJ2-3; possible D gene TRBD2, 6 bases. Trimming stripped 5 bases from V and 3 bases from J, with 18 bases between. Germline assignment: CDR1 LNHNV and CDR2 YYDKDF (reference sequence). The CDR3 is made up of 16 amino acids. This chain's CDR3 is CATSLGGPSGTDTQYF. The DNA of the CDR3 is TGTGCCACCAGCTTGGGGGGACCGTCGGGTACAGATACGCAGTATTTT.

This chain links TRBV10-3 with TRBJ1-2; 7 bases are a match to TRBD1. V dropped 6 bases and J dropped 4; count of bases not matched to a gene: 5. This CDR3 has 13 amino acids. Germline CDR1 ENHRY, CDR2 SYGVKD. CDR3 nucleotides: TGTGCCATCAGGGGGGACAGCCCCTATGGCTACACCTTC. Translated, it gives CAIRGDSPYGYTF.

The chain couples TRBV24-1 to TRBJ2-1, with 7 bases that match TRBD2. The CDR3 covers 17 residues. Trimming removed 3 bases from V and 3 bases from J; junction bases left unmatched: 10. CDR1 KGHDR and CDR2 SFDVKD come from the germline V gene. The CDR3 DNA reads as TGTGCCACCAGTGATGTGGGGGGGAACACTAACTACAATGAGCAGTTCTTC. Amino acid sequence: CATSDVGGNTNYNEQFF.

The J gene is TRBJ1-2, the V gene TRBV29-1, with TRBD1 matching over 12 bases. Germline lookup yields CDR1 SQVTM and CDR2 ANQGSEA. V dropped 6 bases and J dropped 7; count of bases not matched to a gene: 3. The CDR3 loop spans 12 amino acids. In nucleotides, the CDR3 is TGCAGCGTCGGGACAGGGGGCGTTGGCTACACCTTC. It encodes CSVGTGGVGYTF.

This rearrangement joins TRBV5-1 to TRBJ2-7, with TRBD1 matching 7 bases. The CDR3 spans 15 residues. CDR1 SGHRS and CDR2 YFSETQ come from the germline V gene. The J segment lost 2 bases and the V segment lost 0 bases, leaving 5 bases of the junction unmatched. CDR3 region: CASSLVGQGAYEQYF. CDR3 in DNA: TGCGCCAGCAGCTTGGTTGGGCAGGGGGCCTACGAGCAGTACTTC.

The V gene is TRBV12-3 or TRBV12-4, the J gene TRBJ2-7; the match to TRBD1 covers 11 bases. This CDR3 spans 13 amino acids. V lost 8 bases and J lost 6; bases outside the gene matches: 6. Here the CDR3 reads CASGRTGGSEQYF. CDR3 DNA sequence: TGTGCCAGCGGCCGGACAGGGGGCAGCGAGCAGTACTTC.

V usage is TRBV6-1 and J usage is TRBJ1-3, with 7 bases aligning to TRBD1. The V gene end was trimmed by 0 bases and the J gene end by 5 bases; junction bases not matched to a gene: 13. The CDR3 is 18 amino acids. Germline CDR1 and CDR2: MNHNS and SASEGT. Here the CDR3 DNA reads TGTGCCAGCAGTGAAGCTCTATCCGAAGGACAGGCTCGAAACACCATATATTTT. This gives the protein CASSEALSEGQARNTIYF.

V is TRBV6-1 and J is TRBJ2-1; 10 bases line up with TRBD2. J lost 0 bases, V lost 0 bases, and 11 bases had no gene match. CDR3 length: 20 residues. The V gene's germline CDR1 is MNHNS and CDR2 SASEGT. The CDR3: CASSEALLAGGPSSYNEQFF. CDR3 bases: TGTGCCAGCAGTGAAGCGCTTTTAGCGGGGGGCCCGAGCTCCTACAATGAGCAGTTCTTC.